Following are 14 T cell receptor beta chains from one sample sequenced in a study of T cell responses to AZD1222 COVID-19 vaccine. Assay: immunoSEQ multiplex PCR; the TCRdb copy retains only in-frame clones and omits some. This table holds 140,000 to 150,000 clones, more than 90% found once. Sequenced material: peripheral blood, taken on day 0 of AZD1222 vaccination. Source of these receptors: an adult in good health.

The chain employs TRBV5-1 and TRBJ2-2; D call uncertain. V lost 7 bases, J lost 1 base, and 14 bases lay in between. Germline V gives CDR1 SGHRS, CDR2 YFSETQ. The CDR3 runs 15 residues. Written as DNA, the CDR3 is TGCGCCAGCTCTCGAATAGCAGTGAACACCGGGGAGCTGTTTTTT. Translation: CASSRIAVNTGELFF.

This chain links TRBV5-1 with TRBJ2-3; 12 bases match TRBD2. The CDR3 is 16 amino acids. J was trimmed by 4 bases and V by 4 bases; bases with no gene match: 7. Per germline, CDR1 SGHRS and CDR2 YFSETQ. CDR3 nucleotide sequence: TGCGCCAGCAGCCCGCCGGGACTAGCGGGCCCAGATACGCAGTATTTT. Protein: CASSPPGLAGPDTQYF.

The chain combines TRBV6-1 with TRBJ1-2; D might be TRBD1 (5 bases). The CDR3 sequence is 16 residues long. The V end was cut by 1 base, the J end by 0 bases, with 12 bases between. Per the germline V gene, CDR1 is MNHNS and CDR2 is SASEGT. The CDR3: CASSEGGGRPNYGYTF. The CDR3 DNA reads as TGTGCCAGCAGTGAAGGGGGCGGGAGACCTAACTATGGCTACACCTTC.

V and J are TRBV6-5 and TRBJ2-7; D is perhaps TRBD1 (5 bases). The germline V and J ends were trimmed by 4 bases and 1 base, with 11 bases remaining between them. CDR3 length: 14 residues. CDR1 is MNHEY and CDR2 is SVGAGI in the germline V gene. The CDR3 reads CASSSTVSSYEQYF. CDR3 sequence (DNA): TGTGCCAGCAGTTCGACAGTTTCGTCCTACGAGCAGTACTTC.

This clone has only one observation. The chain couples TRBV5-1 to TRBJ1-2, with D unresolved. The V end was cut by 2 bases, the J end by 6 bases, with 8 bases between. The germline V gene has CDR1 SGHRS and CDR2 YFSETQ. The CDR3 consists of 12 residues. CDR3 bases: TGCGCCAGCAGCTTTAACATAGATGGCTACACCTTC. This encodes CASSFNIDGYTF. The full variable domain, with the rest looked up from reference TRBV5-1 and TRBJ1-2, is KAGVTQTPRYLIKTRGQQVTLSCSPISGHRSVSWYQQTPGQGLQFLFEYFSETQRNKGNFPGRFSGRQFSNSRSEMNVSTLELGDSALYLCASSFNIDGYTFGSGTRLTVV.

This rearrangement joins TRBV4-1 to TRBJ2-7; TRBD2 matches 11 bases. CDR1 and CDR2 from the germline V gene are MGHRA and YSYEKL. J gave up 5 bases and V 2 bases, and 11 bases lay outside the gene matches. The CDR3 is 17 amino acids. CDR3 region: CASSQPSLSGRVHEQYF. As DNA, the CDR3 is TGCGCCAGCAGCCAACCCTCACTTAGCGGGAGGGTACACGAGCAGTACTTC.

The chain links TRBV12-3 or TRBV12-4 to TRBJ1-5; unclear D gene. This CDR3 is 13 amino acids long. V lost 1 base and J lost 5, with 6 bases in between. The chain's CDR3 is CASSLVADQPQHF. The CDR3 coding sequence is TGTGCCAGCAGTTTAGTGGCGGATCAGCCCCAGCATTTT.

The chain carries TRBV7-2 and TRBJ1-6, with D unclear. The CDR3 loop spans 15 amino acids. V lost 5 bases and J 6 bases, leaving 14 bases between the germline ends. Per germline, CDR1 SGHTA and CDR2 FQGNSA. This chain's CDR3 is CASSPRFRTNSPLHF. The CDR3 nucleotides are TGTGCCAGCAGCCCTCGGTTTAGGACTAATTCACCCCTCCACTTT.

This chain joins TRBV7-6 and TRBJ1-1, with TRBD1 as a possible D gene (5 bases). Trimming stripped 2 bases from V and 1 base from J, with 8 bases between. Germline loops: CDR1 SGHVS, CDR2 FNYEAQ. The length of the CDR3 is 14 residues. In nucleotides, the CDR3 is TGTGCCAGCAGCTTACAGGGCCAGAACACTGAAGCTTTCTTT. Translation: CASSLQGQNTEAFF.

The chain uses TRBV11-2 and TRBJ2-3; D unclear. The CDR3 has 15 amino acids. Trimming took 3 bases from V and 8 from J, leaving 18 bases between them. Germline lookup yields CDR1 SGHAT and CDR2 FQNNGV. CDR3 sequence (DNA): TGTGCCAGCAGCTTCGCCGGGCCCGGAGTGGGTACGCAGTATTTT. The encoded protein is CASSFAGPGVGTQYF.

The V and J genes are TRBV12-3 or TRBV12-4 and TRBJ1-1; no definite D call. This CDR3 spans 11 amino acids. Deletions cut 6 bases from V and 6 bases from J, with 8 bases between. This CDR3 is CASRSQAEAFF. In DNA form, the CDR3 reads TGTGCCAGCAGGTCACAAGCTGAAGCTTTCTTT.

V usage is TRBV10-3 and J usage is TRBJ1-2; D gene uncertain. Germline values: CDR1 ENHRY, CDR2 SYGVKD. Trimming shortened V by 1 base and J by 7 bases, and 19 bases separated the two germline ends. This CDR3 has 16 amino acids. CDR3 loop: CAISEFYGEAIGGYTF. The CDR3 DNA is TGTGCCATCAGTGAGTTTTATGGGGAGGCCATTGGTGGCTACACCTTC.

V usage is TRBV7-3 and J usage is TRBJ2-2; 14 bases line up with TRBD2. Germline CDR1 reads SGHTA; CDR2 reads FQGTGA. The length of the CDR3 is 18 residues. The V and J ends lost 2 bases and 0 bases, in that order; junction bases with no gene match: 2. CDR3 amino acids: CASSLGLAGGPNTGELFF. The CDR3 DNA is TGTGCCAGCAGCTTAGGACTAGCGGGAGGCCCGAACACCGGGGAGCTGTTTTTT.

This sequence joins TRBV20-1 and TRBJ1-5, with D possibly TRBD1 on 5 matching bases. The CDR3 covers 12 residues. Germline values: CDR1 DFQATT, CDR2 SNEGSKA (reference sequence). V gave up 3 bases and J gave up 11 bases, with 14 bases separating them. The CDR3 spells CSASRDPSAQHF. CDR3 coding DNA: TGCAGTGCTAGTAGGGACCCCTCGGCCCAGCATTTT.